The 16 T cell receptor beta chains reported below all come from one sample, sequenced in a study of T cells in narcolepsy. The data were produced by immunoSEQ multiplex PCR, yet TCRdb's version contains in-frame clones alone and is incomplete. The data hold about 34,000 clones, with roughly 77% observed a single time. Sample: memory (CD45RA-) CD4+ T cells from blood. Receptors originate from a human donor in good health.

V and J are TRBV6-1 and TRBJ1-1, with TRBD1 identical over 7 bases. The CDR3 covers 14 residues. Per the germline V gene, CDR1 is MNHNS and CDR2 is SASEGT. V dropped 4 bases and J dropped 0; count of bases not matched to a gene: 2. For the CDR3, the DNA is TGTGCCAGCAGTGCTACAGGGGTGAACACTGAAGCTTTCTTT. Encoded protein: CASSATGVNTEAFF.

CDR3 amino acids: CSVGQRGYNEQFF. For the CDR3, the DNA is TGCAGCGTTGGACAGCGGGGGTACAATGAGCAGTTCTTC. This chain links TRBV29-1 with TRBJ2-1, with 8 bases lining up with TRBD2. Germline V gene data show CDR1 as SQVTM and CDR2 as ANQGSEA. CDR3 length: 13 amino acids. J gave up 4 bases and V 4 bases, and 3 bases lay outside the gene matches.

The table lists this clone with a few counts. The chain combines TRBV19 with TRBJ1-1; no reliable D call. Between the trimmed V and J ends, which lost 4 bases and 1 base, there was a span of 7 bases. The CDR3 consists of 13 residues. Germline CDR1 reads LNHDA; CDR2 reads SQIVND (reference sequence). Written as DNA, the CDR3 is TGTGCCAGTAGTAAGACCAAGAACACTGAAGCTTTCTTT. This encodes CASSKTKNTEAFF.

The chain couples TRBV7-2 to TRBJ2-3; tentative D call: TRBD2 (5 bases). CDR1 is SGHTA and CDR2 is FQGNSA in the germline V gene. The CDR3 is 15 residues long. Trimming cost V 3 bases and J 2 bases, with 12 bases left between them. The CDR3 spells CASSLTPSITDTQYF. CDR3 nucleotides: TGTGCCAGCAGCTTGACCCCTAGCATCACAGATACGCAGTATTTT.

This chain joins TRBV27 and TRBJ2-7; 9 bases line up with TRBD1. J lost 4 bases, V lost 7 bases, and 8 bases had no gene match. The CDR3 extends over 14 amino acids. Germline V lookup: CDR1 MNHEY, CDR2 SMNVEV (reference sequence). This chain's CDR3 is CASTRETGGYEQYF. CDR3 nucleotides: TGTGCCAGCACCCGGGAGACAGGGGGGTACGAGCAGTACTTC.

J is TRBJ1-5 and V is TRBV14; D not certain. The CDR3 totals 13 residues. CDR1 is SGHDN, CDR2 FVKESK, per germline. V lost 8 bases and J 0 bases, leaving 8 bases between the germline ends. CDR3 in DNA: TGTGCCAGCTTACATGATAGCAATCAGCCCCAGCATTTT. Its translation: CASLHDSNQPQHF. Together with reference TRBV14 and TRBJ1-5, the CDR3 gives the full variable domain: EAGVTQFPSHSVIEKGQTVTLRCDPISGHDNLYWYRRVMGKEIKFLLHFVKESKQDESGMPNNRFLAERTGGTYSTLKVQPAELEDSGVYFCASLHDSNQPQHFGDGTRLSIL.

This clone appeared a single time. The V call is TRBV29-1, the J call TRBJ2-3; 7 bases align to TRBD2. This CDR3 is 13 amino acids long. Germline CDR1 is SQVTM and CDR2 is ANQGSEA. V lost 3 bases and J lost 5; bases outside the gene matches: 5. The CDR3 sequence: CSVDAGAKDTQYF. CDR3 bases: TGCAGCGTTGACGCGGGAGCGAAAGATACGCAGTATTTT.

This chain links TRBV7-9 with TRBJ2-3; D ambiguous. This CDR3 is 13 amino acids long. Germline V gene lookup returns CDR1 SEHNR and CDR2 FQNEAQ (reference sequence). The ends were cut back, 5 bases at V and 2 bases at J, with 8 bases in the middle. The CDR3 loop reads CASSARHTDTQYF. CDR3 DNA sequence: TGTGCCAGCAGCGCCAGACACACAGATACGCAGTATTTT.

The V gene is TRBV27, the J gene TRBJ1-3; D is possibly TRBD1 (6 bases). Trimming removed 8 bases from V and 1 base from J, with 15 bases in between. The CDR3 extends over 15 amino acids. Germline V lookup: CDR1 MNHEY, CDR2 SMNVEV (reference sequence). The CDR3 reads CASGTFRDSGNTIYF. The CDR3, as DNA: TGTGCCAGCGGGACATTCAGGGATTCTGGAAACACCATATATTTT.

The chain links TRBV5-1 to TRBJ2-7; no firm D call. Germline V gene sequence: CDR1 SGHRS, CDR2 YFSETQ. Trimming pared 3 bases from V and 4 bases from J, leaving 14 bases between. This CDR3 region has 14 residues. CDR3 bases: TGCGCCAGCAGCTCCGATGGGTTGCGGTACGAGCAGTACTTC. This encodes CASSSDGLRYEQYF.

This clone was observed a few times. The V and J genes are TRBV5-4 and TRBJ2-5, with D unclear. Trimming shortened V by 0 bases and J by 3 bases, and 6 bases separated the two germline ends. The CDR3 has 13 residues. Germline values: CDR1 SGHNT, CDR2 YYREEE (reference sequence). For the CDR3, the DNA is TGTGCCAGCAGCTTGGGCCAAGAAGAGACCCAGTACTTC. It is translated as CASSLGQEETQYF.

The chain is built from TRBV30 and TRBJ1-1; tentatively, D is TRBD1 (5 bases). CDR1 and CDR2 (germline): GTSNPN, SVGIG (reference sequence). V was cut by 3 bases and J by 1 base, with 15 bases left in between. The CDR3 spans 15 residues. The CDR3 spells CAWRRPDRENTEAFF. CDR3 coding DNA: TGTGCCTGGAGGAGACCCGACAGAGAGAACACTGAAGCTTTCTTT.

This chain connects TRBV9 to TRBJ2-3, with 8 bases fitting TRBD1. This CDR3 contains 13 residues. J gave up 5 bases and V 4 bases, and 3 bases lay outside the gene matches. The germline CDR1 and CDR2 sequences are SGDLS and YYNGEE. The CDR3 sequence: CASSPGQGDTQYF. CDR3 nucleotide sequence: TGTGCCAGCAGCCCAGGACAGGGAGATACGCAGTATTTT.

The chain's CDR3 is CASSIGEGAPTNEKLFF. CDR3 DNA: TGTGCCAGTAGTATAGGGGAGGGGGCTCCAACTAATGAAAAACTGTTTTTT. The genes are TRBV19 and TRBJ1-4; 7 nucleotides line up with TRBD1. CDR3 length: 17 residues. From germline, CDR1 is LNHDA and CDR2 SQIVND (reference sequence). The V gene end was trimmed by 1 base and the J gene end by 0 bases; junction bases not matched to a gene: 5.

This rearrangement joins TRBV5-1 to TRBJ2-3, with TRBD2 identical over 8 bases. Looked up from germline, CDR1 is SGHRS and CDR2 is YFSETQ. J was trimmed by 3 bases and V by 1 base; bases with no gene match: 4. The CDR3 runs to 15 residues. The CDR3 sequence is CASSLRGTRTDTQYF. The CDR3 nucleotides read TGCGCCAGCAGCTTGCGGGGGACTAGGACAGATACGCAGTATTTT.

This clone was observed a few times. The chain carries TRBV6-5 and TRBJ2-5; 7 nucleotides line up with TRBD1. Germline CDR1 is MNHEY and CDR2 is SVGAGI. The J segment lost 5 bases and the V segment lost 0 bases, leaving 9 bases of the junction unmatched. There are 16 residues in the CDR3. Here the CDR3 reads CASSYSRGRQGETQYF. The DNA for the CDR3 is TGTGCCAGCAGTTACTCGAGGGGGCGCCAAGGGGAGACCCAGTACTTC.